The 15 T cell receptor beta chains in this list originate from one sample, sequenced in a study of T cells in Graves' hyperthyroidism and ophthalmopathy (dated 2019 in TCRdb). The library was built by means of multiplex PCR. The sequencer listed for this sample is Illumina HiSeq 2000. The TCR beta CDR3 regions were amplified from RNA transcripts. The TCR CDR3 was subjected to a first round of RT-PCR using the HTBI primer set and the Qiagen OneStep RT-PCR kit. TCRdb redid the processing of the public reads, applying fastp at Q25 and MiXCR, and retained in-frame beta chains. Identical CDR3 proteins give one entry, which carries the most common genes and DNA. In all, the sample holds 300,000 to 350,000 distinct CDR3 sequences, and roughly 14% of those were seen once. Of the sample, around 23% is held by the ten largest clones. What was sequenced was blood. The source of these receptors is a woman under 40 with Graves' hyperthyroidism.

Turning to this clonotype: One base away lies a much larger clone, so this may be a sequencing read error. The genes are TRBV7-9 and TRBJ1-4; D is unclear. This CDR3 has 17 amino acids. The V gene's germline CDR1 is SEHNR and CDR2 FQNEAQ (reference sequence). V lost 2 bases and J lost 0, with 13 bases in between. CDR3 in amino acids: CASSLWLGGTTNEKLFF. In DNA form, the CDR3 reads TGTGCCAGCAGCTTATGGCTGGGAGGGACAACTAATGAAAAACTGTTTTTT.

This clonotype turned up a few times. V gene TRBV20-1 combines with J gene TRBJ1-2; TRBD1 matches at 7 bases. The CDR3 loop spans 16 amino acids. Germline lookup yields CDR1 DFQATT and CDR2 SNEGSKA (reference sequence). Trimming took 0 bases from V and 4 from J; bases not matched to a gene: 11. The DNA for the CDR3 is TGCAGTGCTAGAGATGGGACAGAGACTAGAACCTATGGCTACACCTTC. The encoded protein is CSARDGTETRTYGYTF.

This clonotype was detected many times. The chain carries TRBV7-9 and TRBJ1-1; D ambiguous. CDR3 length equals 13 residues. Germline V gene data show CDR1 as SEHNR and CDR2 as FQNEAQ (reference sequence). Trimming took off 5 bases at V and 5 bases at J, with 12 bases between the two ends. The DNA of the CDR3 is TGTGCCAGCAGCCATCAGACTCGGACTGAAGCTTTCTTT. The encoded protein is CASSHQTRTEAFF.

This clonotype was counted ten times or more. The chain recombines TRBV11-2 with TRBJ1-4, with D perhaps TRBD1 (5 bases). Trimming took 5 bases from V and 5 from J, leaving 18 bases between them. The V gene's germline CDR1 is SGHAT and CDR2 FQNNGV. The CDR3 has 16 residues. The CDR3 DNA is TGTGCCAGCAGCCATACGACCCGGGGCTGGAATGAAAAACTGTTTTTT. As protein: CASSHTTRGWNEKLFF.

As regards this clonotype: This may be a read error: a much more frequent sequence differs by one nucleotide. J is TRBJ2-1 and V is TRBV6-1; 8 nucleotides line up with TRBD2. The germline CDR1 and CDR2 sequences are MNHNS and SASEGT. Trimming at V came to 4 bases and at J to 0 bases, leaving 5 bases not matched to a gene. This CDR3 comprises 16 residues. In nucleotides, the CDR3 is TGTGCCAGCAGTGCACATGCGGGGGGCTCCTACAATGAGCAGTTCTTC. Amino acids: CASSAHAGGSYNEQFF.

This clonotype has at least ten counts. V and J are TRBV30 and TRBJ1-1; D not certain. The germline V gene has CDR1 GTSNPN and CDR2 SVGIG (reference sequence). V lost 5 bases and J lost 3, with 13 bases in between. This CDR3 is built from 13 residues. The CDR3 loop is CAWGSRWDTEAFF. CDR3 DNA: TGTGCCTGGGGCTCCCGATGGGACACTGAAGCTTTCTTT.

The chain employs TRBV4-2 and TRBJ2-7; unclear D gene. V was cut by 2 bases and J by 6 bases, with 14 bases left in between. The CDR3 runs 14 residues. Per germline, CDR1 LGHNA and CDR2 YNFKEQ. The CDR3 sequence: CASSQSTGRAEQYF. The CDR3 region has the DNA TGTGCCAGCAGCCAATCTACCGGACGAGCCGAGCAGTACTTC.

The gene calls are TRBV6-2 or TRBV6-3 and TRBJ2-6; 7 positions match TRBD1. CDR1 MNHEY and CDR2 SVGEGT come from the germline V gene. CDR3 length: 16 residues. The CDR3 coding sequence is TGTCCACACTCGGACAGGTCCCGCGCTGGGGCCAACGTCCTGACTTTC. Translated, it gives CPHSDRSRAGANVLTF.

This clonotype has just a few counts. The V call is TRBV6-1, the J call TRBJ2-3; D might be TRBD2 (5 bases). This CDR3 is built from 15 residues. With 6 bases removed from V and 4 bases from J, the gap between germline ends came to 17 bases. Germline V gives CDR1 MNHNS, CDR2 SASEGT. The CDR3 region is CASSDAPGLADTQYF. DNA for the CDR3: TGTGCCAGCAGCGACGCCCCGGGATTGGCAGATACGCAGTATTTT.

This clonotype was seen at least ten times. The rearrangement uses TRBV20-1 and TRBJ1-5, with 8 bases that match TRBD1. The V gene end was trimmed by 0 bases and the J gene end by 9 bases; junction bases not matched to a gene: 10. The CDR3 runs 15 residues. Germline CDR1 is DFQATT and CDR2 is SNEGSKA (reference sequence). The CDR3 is CSAREGTGIQRPQHF. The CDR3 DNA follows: TGCAGTGCTAGAGAAGGGACAGGCATCCAAAGGCCCCAGCATTTT.

As DNA, the CDR3 is TGTGCCAGCAGCCCCTCCTCACTGACCTATGGCTACACCTTC. Translated: CASSPSSLTYGYTF. This rearrangement joins TRBV6-1 to TRBJ1-2; no clear D gene. There are 14 residues in the CDR3. V was cut by 6 bases and J by 4 bases, with 15 bases left in between. Germline V CDR1 and CDR2: MNHNS, SASEGT.

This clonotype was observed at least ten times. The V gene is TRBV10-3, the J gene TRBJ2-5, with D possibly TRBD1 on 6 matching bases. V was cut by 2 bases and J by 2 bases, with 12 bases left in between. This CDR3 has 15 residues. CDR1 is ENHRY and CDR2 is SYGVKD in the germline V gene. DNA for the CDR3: TGTGCCATCAGTGAGGTCGGACAGATACAAGAGACCCAGTACTTC. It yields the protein CAISEVGQIQETQYF.

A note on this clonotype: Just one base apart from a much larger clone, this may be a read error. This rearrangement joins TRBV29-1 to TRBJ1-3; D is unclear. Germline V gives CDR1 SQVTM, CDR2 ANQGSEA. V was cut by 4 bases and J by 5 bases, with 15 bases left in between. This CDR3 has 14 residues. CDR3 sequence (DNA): TGCAGCGTTGTCGGTCGGAGAGGACGAAACACCATATATTTT. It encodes CSVVGRRGRNTIYF.

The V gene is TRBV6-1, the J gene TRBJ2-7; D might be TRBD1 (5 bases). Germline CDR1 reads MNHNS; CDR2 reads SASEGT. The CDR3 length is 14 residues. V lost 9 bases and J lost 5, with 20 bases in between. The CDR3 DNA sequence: TGTGCCAGTGGGGCCCTCCTCACCGCTGACGAGCAGTACTTC. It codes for CASGALLTADEQYF.

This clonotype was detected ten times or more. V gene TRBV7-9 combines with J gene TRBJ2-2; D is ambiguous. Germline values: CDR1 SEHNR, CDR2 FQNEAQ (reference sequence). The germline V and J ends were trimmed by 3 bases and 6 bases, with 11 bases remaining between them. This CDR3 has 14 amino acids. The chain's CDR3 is CASSFPQPAGELFF. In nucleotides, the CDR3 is TGTGCCAGCAGCTTTCCCCAGCCCGCCGGGGAGCTGTTTTTT.